The entry below describes one T cell receptor (beta chain). Its antigen is not identified. The data stem from a study of somatic mutations in cytotoxic T cells in rheumatoid arthritis. Overall study context: The authors flow-sorted some V beta antibody-stained T-cell populations at nearly 100% purity, including V beta1+ cells that they sequenced for TCRB. Study-wide findings and caveats: Among rheumatoid arthritis patients and age-matched healthy controls, CD8+ T-cell clonality was not significantly different. Greater age accompanied higher CD8+ clonality in rheumatoid arthritis patients, a pattern that was absent in healthy controls.

The table came from immunoSEQ multiplex PCR; TCRdb's copy has only in-frame clones and leaves some out. This sample has 5,500 to 8,500 clones, with around 79% found just once. Both CD4+ and CD8+ cells were separated through positive magnetic bead selection, and their purity was verified using flow cytometry. Sequencing was performed on CD8+ T cells sorted from blood. The TCR originated in a woman aged 55-69 years in good health.

CDR3 coding DNA: TGTGCCAGCAGCCGCGGACTAGCGGGAGGGATTAGTCAAGAGACCCAGTACTTC. Translating it yields CASSRGLAGGISQETQYF. The chain links TRBV5-6 to TRBJ2-5; TRBD2 agrees at 15 bases. With V trimmed by 4 bases and J by 2 bases, 9 bases remained unmatched. Germline V lookup: CDR1 SGHDT, CDR2 YYEEEE. CDR3 length: 18 residues.